This TCR beta chain stems from a study of response to subunit inactivated influenza vaccine. In this sample, this clonotype turned up many times. Its antigen is not identified. TCRdb redid the calling of the RT-PCR reads with MiXCR, one entry per CDR3 protein. The repertoire holds about 480,000 distinct CDR3 sequences, with around 25% as singletons. Overall study findings and caveats: Each seasonal influenza vaccination, the authors suggested, recruits few new T cells.

Unmatched junction bases numbered 4, after V lost 5 bases and J lost 4 bases. There are 14 residues in the CDR3. This specimen was CD4+ T cells sorted from PBMCs, taken approximately 5 days after vaccination. The TCR sequence derives from a man in his fifties who received an inactivated influenza vaccine. This chain joins TRBV12-3 or TRBV12-4 and TRBJ2-5, with TRBD2 matching over 10 bases. CDR3 bases: TGTGCCAGCAGTGGCCGGACTAGCGGAGAGACCCAGTACTTC. It is translated as CASSGRTSGETQYF.